A single sample gave rise to the 10 T cell receptor beta chains below, sequenced in a study of T cell responses to AZD1222 COVID-19 vaccine. The protocol was immunoSEQ multiplex PCR, while the TCRdb copy is restricted to in-frame clones and leaves out a portion. Of 130,000 or so clones listed, about 90% are singletons. The sample was peripheral blood, taken on day 0 of AZD1222 vaccination. Receptors were obtained from an adult in good health.

This chain connects TRBV5-1 to TRBJ1-2, with 7 bases aligning to TRBD1. The CDR3 is made up of 15 amino acids. V was clipped by 4 bases and J by 6 bases; unmatched bases: 12. From germline, CDR1 is SGHRS and CDR2 YFSETQ. The CDR3 loop is CASSPGAATGHGYTF. The CDR3 DNA reads TGCGCCAGCAGCCCGGGAGCGGCGACAGGGCATGGCTACACCTTC.

This rearrangement joins TRBV7-8 to TRBJ1-5, with D unclear. V lost 1 base and J lost 5, with 18 bases in between. This CDR3 contains 17 residues. Germline loops: CDR1 SGHVS, CDR2 FQNEAQ. This CDR3 reads CASSLDLGSVGDQPQHF. The CDR3 DNA follows: TGTGCCAGCAGCTTAGATCTGGGCAGCGTCGGGGATCAGCCCCAGCATTTT.

The chain combines TRBV28 with TRBJ1-5; D may be TRBD1 (5 bases). V was shortened by 5 bases and J by 6 bases, with 20 bases between the two germline ends. Per the germline V gene, CDR1 is MDHEN and CDR2 is SYDVKM. The CDR3 covers 16 residues. The DNA of the CDR3 is TGTGCCAGCAGTCCTTTGGTAGGGGAGGCTCCTCAGCCCCAGCATTTT. It yields the protein CASSPLVGEAPQPQHF.

This clone came up once. At the DNA level, this CDR3 is encoded by other sequences in the same sample as well. The rearrangement links TRBV6-1 to TRBJ2-1; TRBD2 agrees at 12 bases. Germline V gene lookup returns CDR1 MNHNS and CDR2 SASEGT. The CDR3 sequence is 16 residues long. After removal of 4 bases from V and 4 bases from J, the junction contained 5 bases not matched to a gene. The CDR3 sequence: CASSGLAGASYNEQFF. CDR3 sequence (DNA): TGTGCCAGCAGTGGACTAGCGGGGGCCAGTTACAATGAGCAGTTCTTC.

V and J are TRBV28 and TRBJ1-5, with D possibly being TRBD1 (6 bases). Germline CDR1 and CDR2: MDHEN and SYDVKM. Trimming removed 2 bases from V and 4 bases from J, with 9 bases in between. The CDR3 is 14 amino acids. The CDR3 sequence: CASSLIQGNQPQHF. In nucleotides, the CDR3 is TGTGCCAGCAGTTTAATACAGGGTAATCAGCCCCAGCATTTT.

This clone occurred once. CDR3 nucleotide sequence: TGTGCCAGCAGCTTGTGGGGTAGGGGAGGTGAAAAACTGTTTTTT. Protein: CASSLWGRGGEKLFF. The rearrangement uses TRBV5-4 and TRBJ1-4; D might be TRBD1 (5 bases). The CDR3 runs 15 residues. Germline-derived CDR1 and CDR2 are SGHNT and YYREEE (reference sequence). Trimming left V 1 base short and J 7 bases short, with 14 bases between.

The CDR3 reads CASGAFRANVLTF. The CDR3 bases are TGTGCCAGTGGCGCTTTCAGGGCCAACGTCCTGACTTTC. The V gene is TRBV7-9, the J gene TRBJ2-6, with unresolved D. The germline V gene encodes CDR1 SEHNR and CDR2 FQNEAQ (reference sequence). The CDR3 covers 13 residues. V was clipped by 9 bases and J by 5 bases, with 11 bases between them.

The genes are TRBV5-4 and TRBJ2-3; 8 bases align to TRBD2. The CDR3 is 15 residues long. The junction had 3 bases not matched to a gene; V was cut back by 3 bases and J by 0 bases. Germline CDR1 SGHNT, CDR2 YYREEE (reference sequence). The CDR3: CASSSPGGSTDTQYF. The DNA of the CDR3 is TGTGCCAGCAGCTCCCCGGGGGGGAGCACAGATACGCAGTATTTT. Together with reference TRBV5-4 and TRBJ2-3, the CDR3 gives the full variable domain: ETGVTQSPTHLIKTRGQQVTLRCSSQSGHNTVSWYQQALGQGPQFIFQYYREEENGRGNFPPRFSGLQFPNYSSELNVNALELDDSALYLCASSSPGGSTDTQYFGPGTRLTVL.

The V and J genes are TRBV5-4 and TRBJ1-5; the match to TRBD1 covers 10 bases. This CDR3 has 13 residues. V shed 4 bases and J 8 bases; nucleotides not matched to a gene: 3. The germline V gene encodes CDR1 SGHNT and CDR2 YYREEE (reference sequence). CDR3: CASSVGTGEPQHF. CDR3 bases: TGTGCCAGCAGCGTAGGGACAGGGGAGCCCCAGCATTTT.

The chain couples TRBV30 to TRBJ1-1; D gene unclear. Germline CDR1 GTSNPN, CDR2 SVGIG (reference sequence). The CDR3 totals 13 residues. The germline V and J ends were trimmed by 0 bases and 0 bases, with 5 bases remaining between them. CDR3 DNA: TGTGCCTGGAGTGTAACGGTGAACACTGAAGCTTTCTTT. It specifies CAWSVTVNTEAFF.